The rows below give T cell receptor beta chains drawn from one sample of a study of blood T cell repertoires in COVID-19. TCRdb keeps only in-frame clones here, not all; method: immunoSEQ multiplex PCR. The sample includes about 140,000 clones, 70% to 85% of them seen just once. Sequenced: peripheral blood. These receptors all come from a woman aged 80 or older in a cohort sampled during active or convalescent COVID-19. CDR3s include the opening cysteine and the closing phenylalanine or tryptophan. Fields, in order: CDR3 DNA, CDR3 protein, J gene, D gene, clone size, CDR3 length, V gene. D genes are given only for firm matches. Size is stated for part of the rows, as once, few or many counts, or as a class when the clone is expanded.

cdr3_nt: TGTGCCAGTCGGGACAGGGGCAATGGCTACACCTTC
cdr3_aa: CASRDRGNGYTF
j_call: TRBJ1-2
d_call: TRBD1
clone_size: .
cdr3_length: 12
v_call: TRBV19

cdr3_nt: TGTGCCAGCAGCCCGCTAGCGTCATACACAGATACGCAGTATTTT
cdr3_aa: CASSPLASYTDTQYF
j_call: TRBJ2-3
d_call: .
clone_size: .
cdr3_length: 15
v_call: TRBV5-4

cdr3_nt: TGTGCCAGCAGCTTATCCCCGGACATGAACACTGAAGCTTTCTTT
cdr3_aa: CASSLSPDMNTEAFF
j_call: TRBJ1-1
d_call: .
clone_size: .
cdr3_length: 15
v_call: TRBV7-3

cdr3_nt: TGCGCCAGCAGTCTTGCTAGCGGGGGTAAAGATACGCAGTATTTT
cdr3_aa: CASSLASGGKDTQYF
j_call: TRBJ2-3
d_call: TRBD2
clone_size: .
cdr3_length: 15
v_call: TRBV5-1

cdr3_nt: TGTGCCAGCAGCTTACTCGGACTAGCGGGGCCCCAAGAGACCCAGTACTTC
cdr3_aa: CASSLLGLAGPQETQYF
j_call: TRBJ2-5
d_call: TRBD2
clone_size: .
cdr3_length: 17
v_call: TRBV13

cdr3_nt: TGCGCCAGCAGGGAGGGGGCGAGTAAACTAGATACGCAGTATTTT
cdr3_aa: CASREGASKLDTQYF
j_call: TRBJ2-3
d_call: .
clone_size: .
cdr3_length: 15
v_call: TRBV5-1

cdr3_nt: TGTGCCAGCCGGGACAAAGCTAACTATGGCTACACCTTC
cdr3_aa: CASRDKANYGYTF
j_call: TRBJ1-2
d_call: .
clone_size: .
cdr3_length: 13
v_call: TRBV19

cdr3_nt: TGTGCCAGCAGCGTAGAGGCAGGGGCGAAGAACACTGAAGCTTTCTTT
cdr3_aa: CASSVEAGAKNTEAFF
j_call: TRBJ1-1
d_call: .
clone_size: .
cdr3_length: 16
v_call: TRBV9

cdr3_nt: TGTGCCAGCAGAGAGACAGTGACAGATACGCAGTATTTT
cdr3_aa: CASRETVTDTQYF
j_call: TRBJ2-3
d_call: .
clone_size: .
cdr3_length: 13
v_call: TRBV6-5

cdr3_nt: TGTGCCAGTAGTATTTTCCAGGGGGACGAAAAACTGTTTTTT
cdr3_aa: CASSIFQGDEKLFF
j_call: TRBJ1-4
d_call: TRBD1
clone_size: .
cdr3_length: 14
v_call: TRBV19

cdr3_nt: TGTGCCAGCTCACCAGGCGGGGGAAATCAGCCCCAGCATTTT
cdr3_aa: CASSPGGGNQPQHF
j_call: TRBJ1-5
d_call: .
clone_size: .
cdr3_length: 14
v_call: TRBV18

cdr3_nt: TGTGCCAGCTCCCCTCGACTAGCGGGGGGGCCGCTATCTTACAATGAGCAGTTCTTC
cdr3_aa: CASSPRLAGGPLSYNEQFF
j_call: TRBJ2-1
d_call: TRBD2
clone_size: .
cdr3_length: 19
v_call: TRBV18

cdr3_nt: TGTGCCAGCAGCCTAACACCGGGCACTGAAGCTTTCTTT
cdr3_aa: CASSLTPGTEAFF
j_call: TRBJ1-1
d_call: .
clone_size: .
cdr3_length: 13
v_call: TRBV7-2

cdr3_nt: TGTGCCACCAGTGCTTCCCGTGGGGGCCCCGAGACCCAGTACTTC
cdr3_aa: CATSASRGGPETQYF
j_call: TRBJ2-5
d_call: .
clone_size: .
cdr3_length: 15
v_call: TRBV24-1

cdr3_nt: TGCAGCTCGGGACGGGAGAACACTGAAGCTTTCTTT
cdr3_aa: CSSGRENTEAFF
j_call: TRBJ1-1
d_call: .
clone_size: .
cdr3_length: 12
v_call: TRBV29-1

cdr3_nt: TGTGCCAGCAGCCCTTACCCAAGGAGATCCTGGACTTTCTTT
cdr3_aa: CASSPYPRRSWTFF
j_call: TRBJ1-1
d_call: .
clone_size: few
cdr3_length: 14
v_call: TRBV4-2

cdr3_nt: TGTGCCAGTAATCGAGTCAATGAAAAACTGTTTTTT
cdr3_aa: CASNRVNEKLFF
j_call: TRBJ1-4
d_call: .
clone_size: .
cdr3_length: 12
v_call: TRBV19

cdr3_nt: TGTGCCAGCAGTGCGGGGGGGCGGGAGCAGTACTTC
cdr3_aa: CASSAGGREQYF
j_call: TRBJ2-7
d_call: TRBD2
clone_size: few
cdr3_length: 12
v_call: TRBV12-3/TRBV12-4

cdr3_nt: TGTGCCAGCAGCGATTGGACAGGGGGCCAGAACACTGAAGCTTTCTTT
cdr3_aa: CASSDWTGGQNTEAFF
j_call: TRBJ1-1
d_call: TRBD1
clone_size: .
cdr3_length: 16
v_call: TRBV5-4

cdr3_nt: TGTGCCAGCAGCTTGGTGGGCAGGGGGGACGATGGCTACACCTTC
cdr3_aa: CASSLVGRGDDGYTF
j_call: TRBJ1-2
d_call: TRBD1
clone_size: .
cdr3_length: 15
v_call: TRBV5-6

cdr3_nt: TGTGCCAGCAGCGAGACTAGCGGGGGGTCAGATACGCAGTATTTT
cdr3_aa: CASSETSGGSDTQYF
j_call: TRBJ2-3
d_call: TRBD2
clone_size: .
cdr3_length: 15
v_call: TRBV4-2

cdr3_nt: TGTGCCAGCAGTCAAACCACCCAGGGCGGGGAGCTGTTTTTT
cdr3_aa: CASSQTTQGGELFF
j_call: TRBJ2-2
d_call: .
clone_size: .
cdr3_length: 14
v_call: TRBV6-5

cdr3_nt: TGTGCCAGCAGTGAAGACTTGAGGGGAGGCAATGAAAAACTGTTTTTT
cdr3_aa: CASSEDLRGGNEKLFF
j_call: TRBJ1-4
d_call: .
clone_size: .
cdr3_length: 16
v_call: TRBV2

cdr3_nt: TGCGCCAGCAGCTTGGCCGGACGACAGGCGAGCACAGATACGCAGTATTTT
cdr3_aa: CASSLAGRQASTDTQYF
j_call: TRBJ2-3
d_call: .
clone_size: .
cdr3_length: 17
v_call: TRBV5-1

cdr3_nt: TGTGCCACCAGTGTGGGACAGGGTCTTGGCAATCAGCCCCAGCATTTT
cdr3_aa: CATSVGQGLGNQPQHF
j_call: TRBJ1-5
d_call: TRBD1
clone_size: few
cdr3_length: 16
v_call: TRBV24-1

cdr3_nt: TGCAGTGCAAGATCGCTGGGGCGAGCTTTCTTT
cdr3_aa: CSARSLGRAFF
j_call: TRBJ1-1
d_call: .
clone_size: once
cdr3_length: 11
v_call: TRBV20-1

cdr3_nt: TGTGCCAGCAGCCAGGGGATAGAAGAGACCCAGTACTTC
cdr3_aa: CASSQGIEETQYF
j_call: TRBJ2-5
d_call: .
clone_size: .
cdr3_length: 13
v_call: TRBV11-3

cdr3_nt: TGTGCCAGCAGCCCGGACGCAGGGGGCCCCGGGGAGCTGTTTTTT
cdr3_aa: CASSPDAGGPGELFF
j_call: TRBJ2-2
d_call: TRBD1
clone_size: .
cdr3_length: 15
v_call: TRBV9

cdr3_nt: TGTGCCAGCAGCCGGGGGGGGGCTGGCTACACCTTC
cdr3_aa: CASSRGGAGYTF
j_call: TRBJ1-2
d_call: .
clone_size: .
cdr3_length: 12
v_call: TRBV2

cdr3_nt: TGTGCTAGTGGCTCTTGGGACATTGGCTACGAGCAGTACTTC
cdr3_aa: CASGSWDIGYEQYF
j_call: TRBJ2-7
d_call: .
clone_size: .
cdr3_length: 14
v_call: TRBV12-5

cdr3_nt: TGTGCCAGCTACGCGACAGTAGGGGAAACTGGAAACACCATATATTTT
cdr3_aa: CASYATVGETGNTIYF
j_call: TRBJ1-3
d_call: .
clone_size: .
cdr3_length: 16
v_call: TRBV6-6

cdr3_nt: TGTGCCAGTAGTACGACCGGGACAGAAGGCTACACCTTC
cdr3_aa: CASSTTGTEGYTF
j_call: TRBJ1-2
d_call: TRBD1
clone_size: .
cdr3_length: 13
v_call: TRBV19

cdr3_nt: TGTGCCAGCAGCTTAACGGGACAGATCTATGGCTACACCTTC
cdr3_aa: CASSLTGQIYGYTF
j_call: TRBJ1-2
d_call: TRBD1
clone_size: few
cdr3_length: 14
v_call: TRBV7-9

cdr3_nt: TGCGCCACCGGAACCGGGACAAAAACCGGGGAGCTGTTTTTT
cdr3_aa: CATGTGTKTGELFF
j_call: TRBJ2-2
d_call: .
clone_size: .
cdr3_length: 14
v_call: TRBV5-1

cdr3_nt: TGTGCCTGGGACAGGGGAGTGAGGGGGAATTCACCCCTCCACTTT
cdr3_aa: CAWDRGVRGNSPLHF
j_call: TRBJ1-6
d_call: TRBD1
clone_size: .
cdr3_length: 15
v_call: TRBV30

cdr3_nt: TGTGCCAGCAGCCTCAGTTATGAAGACTATGGCTACACCTTC
cdr3_aa: CASSLSYEDYGYTF
j_call: TRBJ1-2
d_call: .
clone_size: .
cdr3_length: 14
v_call: TRBV11-1

cdr3_nt: TGTGCCAGCAGCTTAAAGACAGGGAATAATTCACCCCTCCACTTT
cdr3_aa: CASSLKTGNNSPLHF
j_call: TRBJ1-6
d_call: TRBD1
clone_size: .
cdr3_length: 15
v_call: TRBV7-9

cdr3_nt: TGTGCCAGTAGTATCGAGGGGAGGGCCGAAGCTTTCTTT
cdr3_aa: CASSIEGRAEAFF
j_call: TRBJ1-1
d_call: .
clone_size: .
cdr3_length: 13
v_call: TRBV19

cdr3_nt: TGTGCCAGCAGCCAAGCGGTTCCACCCCTCCACTTT
cdr3_aa: CASSQAVPPLHF
j_call: TRBJ1-6
d_call: .
clone_size: .
cdr3_length: 12
v_call: TRBV3-1/TRBV3-2

cdr3_nt: TGCGCCAGCAGCAACTCACCGGGACAGGGGGTGCGGTCGAATGGCTACACCTTC
cdr3_aa: CASSNSPGQGVRSNGYTF
j_call: TRBJ1-2
d_call: TRBD1
clone_size: few
cdr3_length: 18
v_call: TRBV5-1

cdr3_nt: TGTGCCAGCAGTGAGCTCCAGGGGGCGACTAATGAAAAACTGTTTTTT
cdr3_aa: CASSELQGATNEKLFF
j_call: TRBJ1-4
d_call: TRBD1
clone_size: .
cdr3_length: 16
v_call: TRBV6-1

cdr3_nt: TGTGCCAGCAGTGTTTCGGGTTATAGCAATCAGCCCCAGCATTTT
cdr3_aa: CASSVSGYSNQPQHF
j_call: TRBJ1-5
d_call: .
clone_size: .
cdr3_length: 15
v_call: TRBV2

cdr3_nt: TGTGCCACCAGTGTCGGCGGGGGGGCCTACGATACGCAGTATTTT
cdr3_aa: CATSVGGGAYDTQYF
j_call: TRBJ2-3
d_call: TRBD2
clone_size: .
cdr3_length: 15
v_call: TRBV24-1

cdr3_nt: TGTGCCAGCAGTTACGGTCTAGCGGGGGTAACAGATACGCAGTATTTT
cdr3_aa: CASSYGLAGVTDTQYF
j_call: TRBJ2-3
d_call: TRBD2
clone_size: once
cdr3_length: 16
v_call: TRBV6-2/TRBV6-3

cdr3_nt: TGTGCTAGTGGTTTCGGTCTGTCCTCTGGGGCCAACGTCCTGACTTTC
cdr3_aa: CASGFGLSSGANVLTF
j_call: TRBJ2-6
d_call: .
clone_size: once
cdr3_length: 16
v_call: TRBV12-5

cdr3_nt: TGTGCCGGCGAACCCGGGGGGCAAGAAGCTTTCTTT
cdr3_aa: CAGEPGGQEAFF
j_call: TRBJ1-1
d_call: .
clone_size: .
cdr3_length: 12
v_call: TRBV30

cdr3_nt: TGTGCCAGCAGAGCTGGGACAGGGGATAACCCCAGTGAGCAGTTCTTC
cdr3_aa: CASRAGTGDNPSEQFF
j_call: TRBJ2-1
d_call: TRBD1
clone_size: .
cdr3_length: 16
v_call: TRBV11-3

cdr3_nt: TGTGCCAGCAGCTTGGGAGCTGGTAGCCGTCCGGGCGAGCAGTACTTC
cdr3_aa: CASSLGAGSRPGEQYF
j_call: TRBJ2-7
d_call: .
clone_size: .
cdr3_length: 16
v_call: TRBV5-6

cdr3_nt: TGTGCCAGCTCACCAGCACAGGGGGGCGAGCAGTACTTC
cdr3_aa: CASSPAQGGEQYF
j_call: TRBJ2-7
d_call: TRBD1
clone_size: .
cdr3_length: 13
v_call: TRBV18

cdr3_nt: TGTGCCTGGCGTACAGGGACGGATGGCTACACCTTC
cdr3_aa: CAWRTGTDGYTF
j_call: TRBJ1-2
d_call: .
clone_size: .
cdr3_length: 12
v_call: TRBV30

cdr3_nt: TGTGCCAGCAGTTTTCCATTTCAGACCCAGTACTTC
cdr3_aa: CASSFPFQTQYF
j_call: TRBJ2-5
d_call: .
clone_size: once
cdr3_length: 12
v_call: TRBV6-2/TRBV6-3

cdr3_nt: TGTGCCACCAGCAGAGACGGGACAAGTGGGCAAGAGACCCAGTACTTC
cdr3_aa: CATSRDGTSGQETQYF
j_call: TRBJ2-5
d_call: .
clone_size: .
cdr3_length: 16
v_call: TRBV15

cdr3_nt: TGCGCCAGCAGCCAAGATCGATATAAGCACGAGCAGTACTTC
cdr3_aa: CASSQDRYKHEQYF
j_call: TRBJ2-7
d_call: .
clone_size: once
cdr3_length: 14
v_call: TRBV4-1

cdr3_nt: TGTGCCACCAGCAGAGCGATCGAGGTTGAAAAACTGTTTTTT
cdr3_aa: CATSRAIEVEKLFF
j_call: TRBJ1-4
d_call: .
clone_size: .
cdr3_length: 14
v_call: TRBV15

cdr3_nt: TGCAGTGCTAGTGGTGCGGGGGGATTCACAGATACGCAGTATTTT
cdr3_aa: CSASGAGGFTDTQYF
j_call: TRBJ2-3
d_call: TRBD2
clone_size: .
cdr3_length: 15
v_call: TRBV20-1

cdr3_nt: TGTGCCAGCAGCGTCCTAGGCACAGATACGCAGTATTTT
cdr3_aa: CASSVLGTDTQYF
j_call: TRBJ2-3
d_call: .
clone_size: few
cdr3_length: 13
v_call: TRBV11-3

cdr3_nt: TGTGCCAGCAGCCACGGGACAGGGGGCCAGGGTGAGCAGTTCTTC
cdr3_aa: CASSHGTGGQGEQFF
j_call: TRBJ2-1
d_call: TRBD1
clone_size: .
cdr3_length: 15
v_call: TRBV7-9

cdr3_nt: TGTGCCAGCAGCATAACAGGGTATTGGGGGGCTTTCTTT
cdr3_aa: CASSITGYWGAFF
j_call: TRBJ1-1
d_call: .
clone_size: .
cdr3_length: 13
v_call: TRBV28

cdr3_nt: TGTGCCAGCAGAGGGGGCCTTAACTATGGCTACACCTTC
cdr3_aa: CASRGGLNYGYTF
j_call: TRBJ1-2
d_call: TRBD1
clone_size: .
cdr3_length: 13
v_call: TRBV5-6

cdr3_nt: TGTGCCAGCAGCTTGGGGGACAGGGGGCATGGCTACACCTTC
cdr3_aa: CASSLGDRGHGYTF
j_call: TRBJ1-2
d_call: TRBD1
clone_size: .
cdr3_length: 14
v_call: TRBV5-4